One T cell receptor (beta chain) is described in this entry. This sample stems from a study of blood T cells in healthy people across ages. Alongside a J-beta primer mix, a sample-barcoded 5' primer served in a second PCR lasting roughly 7 to 12 cycles. TCRdb fed the 5' RACE reads into MiXCR, producing one record per CDR3 protein. This sample yields approximately 830,000 distinct CDR3 sequences, of which about 62% are seen a single time; 25% to 35% belongs to the top ten. Germline V gene data show CDR1 as DFQATT and CDR2 as SNEGSKA (reference sequence). The CDR3 extends over 13 amino acids. The V gene lost 6 bases and the J gene lost 1 base, with 13 bases spanning the gap.

The chain joins TRBV20-1 to TRBJ2-7; the D call may be TRBD1 or TRBD2 (5 bases each). The specimen sequenced was blood. This TCR came from a man younger than 40 in good health. This CDR3 reads CSAVTGLSYEQYF. CDR3 DNA: TGCAGTGCGGTGACGGGGCTATCCTACGAGCAGTACTTC.